The text below deals with one TCR beta chain. It lacks a known antigen. The CDR3 goes from the cysteine to the phenylalanine over 16 residues. Only the protein is on record. Parkinson's disease patients were included as a neurodegenerative disease comparison group, since antigen-specific T cells had previously been reported in Parkinson's disease blood. Acute infectious disease was absent in all participants, and all participants were in good physical condition. Neurodegeneration in patients was confirmed with biomarkers including neurofilament, amyloid-beta and tau. For droplet-based sequencing, live CSF cells were sorted with a live/dead marker. To pellet immune cells, CSF obtained by lumbar puncture was centrifuged at 300g. Each CSF sample was examined for red blood cells, and any sample with blood contamination was excluded. CSF cells were cryopreserved in freezing medium, frozen at -80 degrees C overnight, and then transferred to liquid nitrogen for storage. CSF samples were stored for less than six months before analysis.

The library was prepared using 10x single-cell sequencing. 10X Genomics single-cell V(D)J and 5' gene-expression libraries were used to profile CSF cells. An Illumina NextSeq550 was used to sequence the CSF single-cell TCR libraries. The study's processing was this. After V(D)J reads were mapped to the vdj-GRCh38 alts ensemble 2.0.0 reference, the Cell Ranger vdj pipeline was used to analyse the reads. Cell barcodes sharing the same set of productive CDR3 nucleotide sequences were defined as clonotypes. To link clonality with transcriptional profiles, clonotype information was incorporated into Seurat v3.0 gene-expression metadata. Any CSF cell with more than 1,800 genes, more than 7,500 UMIs or more than 10% mitochondrial reads was excluded. CDR3-beta sequences were compared against VDJdb to identify TCRs with known antigen specificity. Clone sharing was examined by network analysis using the R package qgraph, in which only TCRs with complete alpha and beta chains were included. Once TCRdb had reprocessed the reads, it stored one entry per CDR3 protein sequence and supplied no DNA. The V and J calls follow TCRdb's processing rather than the paper's. The table for this sample records fewer than 950 distinct CDR3 sequences. Together, the top ten hold 15% to 20% of the sample.

The data originate from a study of CD8 T cells in cerebrospinal fluid in Alzheimer's disease (TCRdb year 2020). With respect to the entire study: The study assessed CSF T cell clonal expansion with two single-cell approaches: plate-based nested PCR sequencing and droplet-based sequencing. The study tested whether clonally expanded T cells were present in cerebrospinal fluid from healthy elderly individuals and from patients with neurodegenerative disease. In the droplet-based CSF analysis comparing patients with controls, 10 or so healthy controls (around 11,000 cells) and 10 or so patients with MCI or Alzheimer's disease (about 10,000 cells) were included. CSF gene-expression analysis, which included Parkinson's disease patients, covered fewer than 30 samples in total.

The research as a whole found: In patients with MCI or Alzheimer's disease, the biggest CSF clone accounted for a larger percentage of TCRs than in controls. When the data were pooled, 4 of 6 Alzheimer's patients but only 1 of 10 healthy subjects had a highly expanded clone, defined as one making up at least 3% of TCRs. It was cautioned by the authors that a causal link between EBV and Alzheimer's disease is not established by the detection of EBV-specific TCRs in CSF. The EBV-specific clones were neither the most highly expanded clones nor enriched among patients. Only samples with detectable clones went into the overall clonality comparison: approximately 11 healthy, 5 MCI, 5 AD, and 6 PD.

The chain uses TRBV12-3 or TRBV12-4 and TRBJ2-3; as DNA is missing, the TRBD2 call by TCRdb cannot be tested. The sample taken for sequencing was cerebrospinal fluid. The clonotype was recovered from a human donor with Parkinson's disease. The CDR3 protein is CASAPVAGGRTDTQYF.